The 21 T cell receptor beta chains presented below share a single source sample, sequenced in a study of blood T cells in healthy people across ages. Next came a second PCR, run for about 6 to 11 cycles, which used a sample-barcoded 5' primer along with a J-beta primer mix. TCRdb reprocessed the 5' RACE reads with MiXCR, giving one entry per CDR3 protein. The sample has 1.2 million to 1.5 million distinct CDR3 sequences; approximately 59% are singletons. Sample: blood. These receptor sequences come from a man in his late teens or twenties in good health.

The J gene is TRBJ2-2, the V gene TRBV4-3, with D possibly TRBD2 on 5 matching bases. V was clipped by 1 base and J by 6 bases, with 9 bases between them. CDR1 is LGHNA and CDR2 is YSLEER in the germline V gene. This CDR3 comprises 14 residues. Here the CDR3 reads CASSQAGGSGELFF. CDR3 DNA sequence: TGCGCCAGCAGCCAAGCAGGAGGATCCGGGGAGCTGTTTTTT.

The sample holds many counts of this clonotype. The chain links TRBV20-1 to TRBJ1-1; perhaps TRBD1 as D (6 bases). Trimming took off 6 bases at V and 7 bases at J, with 15 bases between the two ends. The CDR3 contains 12 residues. Germline V gene sequence: CDR1 DFQATT, CDR2 SNEGSKA (reference sequence). The CDR3 region has the DNA TGCAGTGCCAGGGGTGAGCAGCTTGAAGCTTTCTTT. The encoded protein is CSARGEQLEAFF.

This rearrangement joins TRBV6-1 to TRBJ2-4; 9 positions match TRBD1. The end of the DNA aligns better with TRBJ2-7, so the J call may be wrong. CDR1 and CDR2 from the germline V gene are MNHNS and SASEGT. The CDR3 is 15 residues long. The CDR3 DNA reads as TGTGCCAGCAGCTCTGGGACAGGGAGATCTGACGAGCAGTACTTC. This codes for CASSSGTGRSDEQYF.

The sample holds one count of this clonotype. V is TRBV7-2 and J is TRBJ1-5, with D uncertain. V lost 2 bases to trimming and J lost 9 bases, with 14 bases between them. The CDR3 consists of 14 residues. Germline values: CDR1 SGHTA, CDR2 FQGNSA. CDR3 sequence reads: CASSLSDGSMPQHF. DNA for the CDR3: TGTGCCAGCAGCTTAAGTGACGGAAGCATGCCCCAGCATTTT.

The gene calls are TRBV12-3 or TRBV12-4 and TRBJ2-3; D is tentatively TRBD1 or TRBD2 (5 bases each). Between the trimmed V and J ends, which lost 1 base and 4 bases, there was a span of 12 bases. The CDR3 totals 15 residues. The CDR3 reads CASSLGAGTPDTQYF. For the CDR3, the DNA is TGTGCCAGCAGTTTAGGGGCAGGGACCCCAGATACGCAGTATTTT.

The chain joins TRBV6-1 to TRBJ1-4; D remains unclear. The V and J ends lost 7 bases and 6 bases respectively, with 24 bases between them. The CDR3 contains 17 residues. Germline-derived CDR1 and CDR2 are MNHNS and SASEGT. This CDR3 reads CASNYGRPRRRDEKLFF. CDR3 bases: TGTGCCAGCAACTATGGAAGGCCCCGCAGGCGAGATGAAAAACTGTTTTTT.

The chain carries TRBV20-1 and TRBJ2-7, with 8 positions matching TRBD1. Germline V gene lookup returns CDR1 DFQATT and CDR2 SNEGSKA (reference sequence). J was trimmed by 0 bases and V by 5 bases; bases with no gene match: 6. This CDR3 spans 14 amino acids. As DNA, the CDR3 is TGCAGTGCTTCCTGGACAGGGAGCTCCTACGAGCAGTACTTC. Translating gives CSASWTGSSYEQYF.

The chain couples TRBV30 to TRBJ1-2; D is uncertain. V was cut by 1 base and J by 0 bases, with 12 bases left in between. There are 15 residues in the CDR3. In germline, CDR1 is GTSNPN, CDR2 SVGIG (reference sequence). The CDR3 here is CAWSEIWLANYGYTF. The DNA of the CDR3 is TGTGCCTGGAGTGAGATATGGCTCGCTAACTATGGCTACACCTTC.

This clonotype was detected only a few times. This chain uses TRBV29-1 with TRBJ2-6; D gene ambiguous. V dropped 2 bases and J dropped 2 bases, with 7 bases sitting between them. In germline, CDR1 is SQVTM, CDR2 ANQGSEA. This CDR3 has 14 amino acids. DNA of the CDR3: TGCAGCGTTGAAAAACCTCCTGGGGCCAACGTCCTGACTTTC. The encoded protein is CSVEKPPGANVLTF.

The J gene is TRBJ1-3, the V gene TRBV6-6; D might be TRBD1 (5 bases). The germline CDR1 and CDR2 sequences are MNHNY and SVGAGI (reference sequence). Trimming took off 4 bases at V and 4 bases at J, with 11 bases between the two ends. The CDR3 runs to 14 residues. The CDR3 DNA is TGTGCCAGCAGTTCGGGGGTAGAAGGAAACACCATATATTTT. Amino acid sequence: CASSSGVEGNTIYF.

V and J are TRBV6-6 and TRBJ2-7; no clear D gene. V lost 5 bases and J lost 3, with 14 bases in between. This CDR3 region has 14 residues. From germline, CDR1 is MNHNY and CDR2 SVGAGI (reference sequence). The CDR3 DNA reads TGTGCCAGCAGTCAACCCCGTGGCATCTACGAGCAGTACTTC. It yields the protein CASSQPRGIYEQYF.

The chain combines TRBV5-1 with TRBJ1-2, with D possibly being TRBD1 (5 bases). The V and J ends lost 4 bases and 5 bases respectively, with 15 bases between them. Germline CDR1 is SGHRS and CDR2 is YFSETQ. The CDR3 covers 14 residues. The CDR3 DNA reads TGCGCCAGCAGCAGCAGGGTGTACGGGTATGGCTACACCTTC. As protein: CASSSRVYGYGYTF.

The V call is TRBV29-1, the J call TRBJ2-3; 14 nucleotides agree with TRBD2. J gave up 3 bases and V 6 bases, and 8 bases lay outside the gene matches. The CDR3 is 16 residues long. Germline V gives CDR1 SQVTM, CDR2 ANQGSEA. Written as DNA, the CDR3 is TGCAGCGTCCAACCACGGACTAGCGGGAGGACAGATACGCAGTATTTT. The encoded protein is CSVQPRTSGRTDTQYF.

This clonotype was counted between two and nine times. The chain combines TRBV7-2 with TRBJ2-7, with unresolved D. The germline CDR1 and CDR2 sequences are SGHTA and FQGNSA. This CDR3 spans 13 amino acids. Trimming took off 7 bases at V and 0 bases at J, with 10 bases between the two ends. CDR3 sequence: CASTHTLSYEQYF. The CDR3 nucleotides are TGTGCCAGCACCCATACCCTCTCCTACGAGCAGTACTTC. Looking up the rest from reference TRBV7-2 and TRBJ2-7 gives the full variable domain: GAGVSQSPSNKVTEKGKDVELRCDPISGHTALYWYRQSLGQGLEFLIYFQGNSAPDKSGLPSDRFSAERTGGSVSTLTIQRTQQEDSAVYLCASTHTLSYEQYFGPGTRLTVT.

The chain couples TRBV20-1 to TRBJ2-3; D is uncertain. Between the trimmed V and J ends, which lost 6 bases and 5 bases, there was a span of 12 bases. The CDR3 is made up of 12 amino acids. CDR1 is DFQATT, CDR2 SNEGSKA, per germline (reference sequence). For the CDR3, the DNA is TGCAGTGCCGCGCTGGGAAGAGATACGCAGTATTTT. This sequence encodes CSAALGRDTQYF.

The chain is built from TRBV5-4 and TRBJ2-7; tentatively, D is TRBD2 (5 bases). Trimming shortened V by 7 bases and J by 0 bases, and 14 bases separated the two germline ends. The CDR3 covers 14 residues. Germline V gives CDR1 SGHNT, CDR2 YYREEE (reference sequence). For the CDR3, the DNA is TGTGCCAGCTCGACTACAAGGAGCTCCTACGAGCAGTACTTC. This sequence encodes CASSTTRSSYEQYF.

In the case of this clonotype: The junction differs from germline at one of its ends, possibly a read error. The genes are TRBV6-2 or TRBV6-3 and TRBJ2-1; 8 bases match TRBD1. Per germline, CDR1 MNHEY and CDR2 SVGEGT. The CDR3 consists of 17 residues. Here the CDR3 reads CAGSYLIGQGSYNEQFF. DNA of the CDR3: TGTGCCGGCAGTTACCTCATTGGACAGGGTTCCTACAATGAGCAGTTCTTC.

This sequence joins TRBV4-1 and TRBJ2-7; no clear D gene. V lost 3 bases, J lost 2 bases, and 8 bases lay in between. This CDR3 has 13 amino acids. In germline, CDR1 is MGHRA, CDR2 YSYEKL. The CDR3 protein is CASSHAEAYEQYF. The CDR3 DNA reads TGCGCCAGCAGCCATGCAGAAGCCTACGAGCAGTACTTC.

The V and J genes are TRBV13 and TRBJ2-5; D could derive from TRBD1 or TRBD2 (6 bases each). Germline values: CDR1 PRHDT, CDR2 FYEKMQ (reference sequence). The V end was cut by 4 bases, the J end by 6 bases, with 15 bases between. This CDR3 spans 14 amino acids. CDR3 sequence: CASSSRQEGQTQYF. The CDR3 DNA reads TGTGCCAGCAGCTCCCGACAGGAGGGACAGACCCAGTACTTC.

The chain carries TRBV6-5 and TRBJ2-5; D is possibly TRBD1 (6 bases). CDR3 length: 16 amino acids. V was cut by 5 bases and J by 2 bases, with 18 bases left in between. The germline V gene has CDR1 MNHEY and CDR2 SVGAGI. This CDR3 reads CASSPLSGELQETQYF. In DNA form, the CDR3 reads TGTGCCAGCAGTCCCCTCTCAGGGGAGTTACAAGAGACCCAGTACTTC.

The CDR3 loop reads CASIRRQGLPNYEQYF. The CDR3 nucleotides are TGTGCCAGCATCCGAAGGCAGGGACTCCCTAACTACGAGCAGTACTTC. The V gene is TRBV5-6, the J gene TRBJ2-7, with TRBD2 as a possible D gene (6 bases). V shed 6 bases and J shed 3 bases, with 22 bases lying between them. The CDR3 totals 16 residues. The germline V gene has CDR1 SGHDT and CDR2 YYEEEE.